This T cell receptor (beta chain) comes out of a study of blood T cells in healthy people across ages. PCR was performed a second time for about 6 to 11 cycles using a sample-barcoded 5' primer and a J-beta primer mix. MiXCR, run by TCRdb on the 5' RACE reads, gives a single entry per CDR3 protein. The sample records approximately 400,000 distinct CDR3 sequences, approximately 51% being singletons. Trimming shortened V by 7 bases and J by 1 base, and 14 bases separated the two germline ends. CDR1 is SQVTM and CDR2 is ANQGSEA in the germline V gene. The CDR3 sequence is 14 residues long. This TCR derives from a man aged 55 to 70 in good health. V and J are TRBV29-1 and TRBJ2-4, with D tentatively TRBD1 (5 bases). Material: blood. The CDR3 nucleotides are TGCAGCGCCGTTTTTGGGGCGGCCAAAAACATTCAGTACTTC. Its translation: CSAVFGAAKNIQYF.